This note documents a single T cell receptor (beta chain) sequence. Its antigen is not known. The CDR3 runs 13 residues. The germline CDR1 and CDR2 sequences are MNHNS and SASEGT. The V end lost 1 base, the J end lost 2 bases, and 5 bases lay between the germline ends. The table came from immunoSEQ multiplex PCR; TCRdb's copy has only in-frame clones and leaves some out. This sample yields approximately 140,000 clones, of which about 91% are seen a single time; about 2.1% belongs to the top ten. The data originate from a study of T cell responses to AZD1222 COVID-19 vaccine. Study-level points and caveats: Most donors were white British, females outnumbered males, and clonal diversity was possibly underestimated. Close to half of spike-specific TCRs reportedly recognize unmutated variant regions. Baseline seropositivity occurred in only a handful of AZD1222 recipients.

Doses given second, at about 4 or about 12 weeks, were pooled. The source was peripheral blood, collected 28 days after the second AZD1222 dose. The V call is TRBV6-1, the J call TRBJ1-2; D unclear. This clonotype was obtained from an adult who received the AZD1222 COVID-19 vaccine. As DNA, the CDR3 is TGTGCCAGCAGTGAAGTAGGGAACTATGGCTACACCTTC. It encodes CASSEVGNYGYTF.